This T cell receptor (beta chain) was sequenced in a study of human T cells and chemical hapten exposure. Findings and caveats of the study: Those TCRs sitting above 1 in 1000 frequency stayed the same with DPC sensitization.

This clonotype came up a few times. Its antigen is still unknown. Time point noted: pre-sensitization, week 0. Noted treatment: therapeutic diphenylcyclopropenone sensitization with weekly scalp DPC. The trim removed 4 bases at V and 9 bases at J, leaving 6 bases unmatched. The CDR3 totals 15 residues. Germline assignment: CDR1 SGHNT and CDR2 YYREEE (reference sequence). From the RACE reads, TCRdb called clonotypes with MiXCR, one entry per CDR3 protein. Of 270,000 or so distinct CDR3 sequences in the sample, 7.5% to 8% were seen once. This TCR was sampled from a young man with alopecia areata. Some clones in this sample may be carry-over from other donors' samples. The sample consisted of whole blood, taken in connection with sensitization to the hapten diphenylcyclopropenone (DPC). J is TRBJ1-6 and V is TRBV5-4, with 11 nucleotides matching TRBD1. DNA for the CDR3: TGTGCCAGCAGCCCGAGGACAGGGGGCGGTTCACCCCTCCACTTT. This codes for CASSPRTGGGSPLHF.